The TCR beta chain under discussion was sequenced for a study of cytomegalovirus exposure and HLA in healthy donors. Study-wide findings and caveats: Within the 95 to 150 validation repertoires, first-cohort TCR clusters tended to co-occur, according to a later analysis. Reports described diagnosis of cytomegalovirus status by the classifier as highly specific and sensitive.

The length of the CDR3 is 15 residues. Germline V gene sequence: CDR1 MDHEN, CDR2 SYDVKM. The ends lost 6 bases at V and 6 bases at J; junction bases unmatched: 12. Method: immunoSEQ multiplex PCR; TCRdb's copy keeps in-frame clones and lacks some. The sample carries hundreds of thousands of clones, around nine tenths recorded once. Regarding this clone: The antigen is unknown.

The chain links TRBV28 to TRBJ1-1; 8 nucleotides line up with TRBD1. This TCR came from a young man in good health and CMV-seronegative. The specimen sequenced was PBMCs. In DNA, the CDR3 is TGTGCCAGCAGCCACGGGACAGGATACATGCCTGAAGCTTTCTTT. Its protein product is CASSHGTGYMPEAFF.